The rows below give T cell receptor beta chains drawn from one sample of a study of T-cell memory formation after mild COVID-19. TCRdb analysed the 5' RACE reads with MiXCR anew, one entry per CDR3 protein. The table records roughly 310,000 distinct CDR3 sequences, about a sixth of them present only once. What was sequenced was PBMCs or a T cell subset sorted from them (not recorded which). The receptors derive from a man aged 18 to 29 who had mild COVID-19 (a few samples of this study predate the infection). Cell type and time point are not known. The CDR3 runs from the conserved cysteine through the conserved F or W. D genes are given only for firm matches. Where a row states a size, it is once, few, many or the class of an expanded clone; other rows omit it.

d_call j_call v_call clone_size cdr3_nt cdr3_aa
. TRBJ1-3 TRBV2 . TGTGCCAGCAGGGTCGGGTCATCCTCTGGAAACACCATATATTTT CASRVGSSSGNTIYF
. TRBJ2-1 TRBV7-2 . TGTGCCAGCAGCCCCGAAATCCCCTACAATGAGCAGTTCTTC CASSPEIPYNEQFF
. TRBJ1-2 TRBV18 . TGTGCCAGCTCACCACCGCCGGCATTAGGATCCTATGGCTACACCTTC CASSPPPALGSYGYTF
. TRBJ2-2 TRBV6-2/TRBV6-3 few TGTGCCAGCAGTTACATCGGAATCAGGGGCGGGCACACCGGGGAGCTGTTTTTT CASSYIGIRGGHTGELFF
. TRBJ2-2 TRBV5-1 many TGCGCCAGCAGCCCGACGGACGCCTGGGCCGGGGAGCTGTTTTTT CASSPTDAWAGELFF
. TRBJ2-7 TRBV12-3/TRBV12-4 . TGTGCCAGCAGTTTCTCTGGAGGACGGGACACCCGCTCCTACGAGCAGTACTTC CASSFSGGRDTRSYEQYF
. TRBJ2-5 TRBV5-6 few TGTGCCAGCAGCCCGGGCAGATACCAAGAGACCCAGTACTTC CASSPGRYQETQYF
. TRBJ2-3 TRBV7-9 . TGTGCCAGCAGCCGAGCCGTCGAGAGGGCAGATACGCAGTATTTT CASSRAVERADTQYF
. TRBJ1-1 TRBV6-5 few TGTGCCAGCAGTTACAAGGTGAACACTGAAGCTTTCTTT CASSYKVNTEAFF
. TRBJ1-6 TRBV28 . TGTGCCAGTATGCGTAATTCACCCCTCCACTTT CASMRNSPLHF
. TRBJ2-3 TRBV7-3 few TGTGCCAGCAGCCTTGGAATTGGAGCGGACACAGATACGCAGTATTTT CASSLGIGADTDTQYF
TRBD1 TRBJ2-7 TRBV20-1 . TGCAGTACATACTCGGGACAGGGGGTAGAGCAGTACTTC CSTYSGQGVEQYF
. TRBJ2-3 TRBV7-6 . TGTGCCAGCAGCTTAGGGGTGACGGGCACAGATACGCAGTATTTT CASSLGVTGTDTQYF
. TRBJ1-1 TRBV10-1 few TGCGCCAGCAGTGAGTCTTTAGGGCGGCGGGAAGCTTTCTTT CASSESLGRREAFF
TRBD1 TRBJ1-6 TRBV20-1 few TGCAGTGTTTCCCGGAGACAGGGAACCTCACCCCTCCACTTT CSVSRRQGTSPLHF
TRBD2 TRBJ2-5 TRBV4-1 . TGCGCCAGCAGCCTCCCTGGGAGGGGAGAGACCCAGTACTTC CASSLPGRGETQYF
. TRBJ1-3 TRBV9 . TGTGCCAGCAGCCACCGCGGGGGGGCTGGTGGAAACACCATATATTTT CASSHRGGAGGNTIYF
TRBD2 TRBJ2-2 TRBV11-2 few TGTGCCAGCAGTTGGGGGGGGAACACCGGGGAGCTGTTTTTT CASSWGGNTGELFF
. TRBJ1-1 TRBV4-2 many TGTGCCAGCAGCCTAGATCAGGGAAGGACTGAAGCTTTCTTT CASSLDQGRTEAFF
. TRBJ2-1 TRBV11-2 few TGTGCCAGCAGCAAAACCAATGAGCAGTTCTTC CASSKTNEQFF
TRBD1 TRBJ2-7 TRBV27 . TGTGCCAGCAGAAGAGGACAGGGGACGTACGAGCAGTACTTC CASRRGQGTYEQYF
. TRBJ2-3 TRBV3-1 . TGTGCCAGCAGCCAAGGGCGTGTTGGCGTAACAGATACGCAGTATTTT CASSQGRVGVTDTQYF
TRBD2 TRBJ2-7 TRBV20-1 many TGCAGTGGTGGACTAGGCGGGGAGCAGTACTTC CSGGLGGEQYF
. TRBJ2-6 TRBV6-5 . TGTGCCAGCAGGGGACGGCCCAGTCCTGGGGCCAACGTCCTGACTTTC CASRGRPSPGANVLTF
. TRBJ2-5 TRBV20-1 . TGCAGTGCTGTGTCAAGAGAGACCCAGTACTTC CSAVSRETQYF
TRBD1 TRBJ1-4 TRBV7-9 . TGTGCCAGCACCCCCGGGACAGGGACCGAAAAACTGTTTTTT CASTPGTGTEKLFF
TRBD1 TRBJ2-5 TRBV9 . TGTGCCAGCAGCCCACGGGACAGGGGGCGGGGAGAGACCCAGTACTTC CASSPRDRGRGETQYF
. TRBJ1-1 TRBV7-2 . TGTGCTCACAGCTTACGACAGGACACTGAAGCTTTCTTT CAHSLRQDTEAFF
. TRBJ1-1 TRBV24-1 many TGTGCCACCAGTGAACACAGGAACACTGAAGCTTTCTTT CATSEHRNTEAFF
. TRBJ2-7 TRBV7-9 few TGTGCCAGCAGCCGATTAAAATACGAGCAGTACTTC CASSRLKYEQYF
. TRBJ2-1 TRBV4-1 few TGCGCCAGCAGCCAACCGGCCAGTGAGCAGTTCTTC CASSQPASEQFF